This T cell receptor (beta chain) emerged from a study of cytomegalovirus exposure and HLA in healthy donors. Germline V CDR1 and CDR2: KGHSH, LQKENI. The germline V and J ends were trimmed by 0 bases and 4 bases, with 13 bases remaining between them. The CDR3 sequence is 15 residues long. Primers for the PCR totalled 60 Vbeta and 13 Jbeta. Sequencing was performed with immunoSEQ multiplex PCR; in TCRdb, only in-frame clones are kept and a portion is missing. This sample contains 35,000 to 45,000 clones. The source of this sequence is a man aged 35 to 55 in good health and CMV-seropositive. Sequences were obtained from PBMCs. This chain joins TRBV18 and TRBJ2-7; the D gene is possibly TRBD1 (5 bases). The CDR3 DNA reads TGTGCCAGCTCACCACCTCAGGGATTGGAGTACGAGCAGTACTTC. Its protein product is CASSPPQGLEYEQYF.